The source of this TCR beta chain is a study of PD-1 blockade in classical Hodgkin lymphoma (dated by TCRdb to between 2020 and 2021). Study-wide context: Nivolumab dosing was 3 mg/kg intravenously every 2 weeks, continuing until either disease progression or unacceptable toxicity. To define a peripheral blood immune signature of response to PD-1 blockade in classical Hodgkin lymphoma, the study combined TCR beta sequencing with CyTOF.

Genomic DNA was extracted with the Qiagen DNeasy kit from unsorted PBMCs and from negatively selected CD4+ and CD8+ fractions. Amplification of TCR beta CDR3 regions was done by immunoSEQ multiplex PCR with primers that anneal to V and J segments. A synthetic immune receptor repertoire was used to minimize amplification bias, and any remaining bias was removed computationally after sequencing. As for the authors' bioinformatics: Custom Python scripts were used to quantify repertoire diversity as the Shannon entropy index. Unsorted, CD4+ and CD8+ repertoires were analyzed separately, except in combined analyses where CD4+ and CD8+ sequences were merged in silico. Clonal expansion was defined as at least a 2-fold frequency increase after treatment relative to C1D1, with a pseudocount of 0.5 for undetected baseline clones. Singleton clones were defined as clones with 0 or 1 copy at C1D1, and non-singleton clones were defined as clones with 2 or more copies. Clones expanded in unsorted samples were annotated as CD4+, CD8+ or unknown by matching protein sequences in sorted samples from the same patient. Wilcoxon tests on paired samples were used to test diversity changes from C1D1 to C4D1. The table comes from immuneACCESS by way of TCRdb, which keeps in-frame sequences with V and J called. Part of the clones is missing from these tables; in studies checked, under half for an unresolved V gene and the rest for unknown reasons. Clone size and the V and J calls come from that table; the DNA yielded D and trimming. For this sample the table gives about 21,000 clones, of which 68% were detected only once. The ten most abundant clones make up nearly 6% of the sample.

Taken with the paper, the label for time point translates to: cycle 1 day 1 (C1D1), immediately before nivolumab initiation. All trial patients had relapsed after autologous stem cell transplantation, with cohorts A, B and C differing in prior brentuximab vedotin exposure. The trial cohort included around 56 patients with relapsed/refractory classical Hodgkin lymphoma, and each patient had a best overall response of complete response, partial response or progressive disease. Trial patients were treated with single-agent nivolumab in the multi-cohort phase II CheckMate 205 trial. An independent review committee assessed best overall response by applying the 2007 International Working Group response criteria. PBMCs from the trial were collected at three points: immediately before nivolumab initiation (C1D1), and during therapy at cycle 2 day 1 and cycle 4 day 1. Peripheral blood was collected in 8 mL Vacutainer Cell Preparation Tubes, from which PBMCs were isolated by centrifugation and then cryopreserved.

In regard to this clone: Its specific antigen is unknown. No base qualities exist here, and no much larger clone lies one base off it.

The CDR3, from cysteine to phenylalanine, totals 12 residues. This entry keeps only the CDR3 DNA: 36 bases, framed from base 1. The V end loses 3 bases and the J end loses 7 bases, and a stretch of 9 bases separates them. From a lookup of the germline V gene, CDR1 and CDR2 are MGHDK and SYGVNS. Study-wide findings and limitations: Baseline TCR diversity was reported as lower in newly diagnosed patients than in healthy donors, and lower still in relapsed/refractory patients. Lower diversity was observed in patients in whom nivolumab was started less than 1 year after ASCT, and these patients were excluded from later analyses so that confounding by immune reconstitution would be avoided. The study was restricted to a single clinical trial cohort, and the causes of repertoire differences, possibly disease activity or prior therapy, were left undefined. A significant rise by C4D1 was seen in CD4+ but not CD8+ TCR diversity (p=0.0027 vs p=0.16), with the rise being most apparent in complete responders (p=0.02). Trial patients achieving complete response had baseline diversity similar to newly diagnosed patients, whereas partial responders and progressors had significantly lower diversity.

Sequenced material: peripheral blood mononuclear cells (PBMCs), taken at baseline. This TCR came from a human donor with classical Hodgkin lymphoma. Here the chain combines TRBV25-1 and TRBJ1-1; no D gene call is confident. The sequenced DNA: TGTGCCAGCAGTGACCGCATGGGTGAAGCTTTCTTT. This codes for CASSDRMGEAFF.